This T cell receptor beta chain was recorded in a study of T cells expressing NK-cell markers. Study conclusions and caveats: In a few donors, these clonotypes also led the CD3+CD56-NKG2C+ fraction. Evidence did not settle whether expanded NKG2C+ T cell clones targeted HCMV.

Of note for this clonotype: Its specificity is not known.

This CDR3 region has 17 residues. Germline V gene sequence: CDR1 LNHDA, CDR2 SQIVND (reference sequence). Generation of TCR beta cDNA was performed by 5'RACE template switching incorporating UMIs. TCRdb re-called the 5' RACE reads; every CDR3 protein appears as one record, without DNA. This sample contains a few hundred thousand distinct CDR3 sequences. The chain links TRBV19 to TRBJ2-5; TCRdb's D gene call, TRBD2, goes unchecked for lack of DNA. Sequencing used blood T cells: a sorted CD56 or NKG2C T cell subset, CD4+ or CD8+ T cells, or bulk PBMC T cells (not recorded which). The source is a man between 18 and 69 years old in good health. The CDR3 region is CASSISGGAPYQETQYF. Drawing the rest from reference TRBV19 and TRBJ2-5, the complete variable domain is DGGITQSPKYLFRKEGQNVTLSCEQNLNHDAMYWYRQDPGQGLRLIYYSQIVNDFQKGDIAEGYSVSREKKESFPLTVTSAQKNPTAFYLCASSISGGAPYQETQYFGPGTRLLVL.